The clone carrying this T cell receptor (beta chain) was observed many times. This entry belongs to a study of blood T cell repertoires in COVID-19. Study summary: PBMCs, B-cell-depleted T cells, or T cells were the source of the cDNA or gDNA that made up the material.

The repertoire was sequenced with immunoSEQ multiplex PCR; TCRdb's copy has only in-frame clones and lacks some. Of approximately 220,000 clones listed, 65% to 85% are singletons. This receptor was obtained from a young woman who had recovered from COVID-19. Sequenced: peripheral blood.

The CDR3 spells CASNLGGEGDTQYF. The CDR3 coding sequence is TGCGCCAGCAACCTGGGGGGTGAAGGAGATACGCAGTATTTT. The chain joins TRBV5-1 to TRBJ2-3; possibly TRBD2 for D (6 bases). This CDR3 spans 14 amino acids. V lost 6 bases and J 5 bases, leaving 16 bases between the germline ends. In germline, CDR1 is SGHRS, CDR2 YFSETQ.